Following are 24 T cell receptor beta chains from one sample sequenced in a study of T cell repertoires in cytomegalovirus infection. Antigens of these TCRs are unknown. From the reads, TCRdb called clonotypes with MiXCR, one entry per CDR3 protein. The sample records nearly 700,000 distinct CDR3 sequences, around 32% being singletons. Material: cultured PBMCs, obtained from culture after CMV antigen stimulation. The receptors were sampled from a human donor in good health (CMV status not recorded). Some clones in this sample may be carry-over from other donors' samples.

Details on this clonotype: The junction differs from germline at one of its ends, possibly a read error. The rearrangement uses TRBV11-2 and TRBJ2-7, with D maybe TRBD2 (6 bases). Germline-derived CDR1 and CDR2 are SGHAT and FQNNGV. This CDR3 is 11 amino acids long. The CDR3 region is CASSQTGTSLF. The CDR3 nucleotides read TGTGCCAGCAGCCAGACTGGGACTTCGCTCTTC. Based on the CDR3 plus reference TRBV11-2 and TRBJ2-7, the full variable domain is EAGVAQSPRYKIIEKRQSVAFWCNPISGHATLYWYQQILGQGPKLLIQFQNNGVVDDSQLPKDRFSAERLKGVDSTLKIQPAKLEDSAVYLCASSQTGTSLFGPGTRLTVT.

The sample holds many counts of this clonotype. V usage is TRBV6-2 or TRBV6-3 and J usage is TRBJ1-2, with 8 bases lining up with TRBD1. Germline V gives CDR1 MNHEY, CDR2 SVGEGT. The V and J ends lost 5 bases and 3 bases, in that order; junction bases with no gene match: 11. This CDR3 has 16 residues. The CDR3 DNA is TGTGCCAGCAGTGAGGTCAGTGGGACAGGAGACTATGGCTACACCTTC. It is translated as CASSEVSGTGDYGYTF.

The V call is TRBV6-2 or TRBV6-3, the J call TRBJ2-5, with TRBD2 as a possible D gene (6 bases). This CDR3 spans 15 amino acids. CDR1 and CDR2 (germline): MNHEY, SVGEGT. The V and J ends lost 2 bases and 2 bases respectively, with 12 bases between them. The CDR3, as DNA: TGTGCCAGCAGTTACGAGGGTAGCGGACAAGAGACCCAGTACTTC. Its translation is CASSYEGSGQETQYF.

The J gene is TRBJ2-7, the V gene TRBV2; 8 bases align to TRBD1. Germline assignment: CDR1 SNHLY and CDR2 FYNNEI. The CDR3 extends over 14 amino acids. V trimming: 8 bases; J trimming: 6 bases; junction bases outside the gene matches: 12. CDR3 residues: CASLPDRVYSEQYF. The CDR3 DNA follows: TGTGCCAGCCTCCCGGACAGGGTTTACTCCGAGCAGTACTTC.

This clonotype occurred many times. CDR3 bases: TGTGCCAGCAGCCGTGGGGGGACAGCCTACGAGCAGTACTTC. It codes for CASSRGGTAYEQYF. The rearrangement uses TRBV7-8 and TRBJ2-7; maybe TRBD1 (7 bases). The CDR3 spans 14 residues. V dropped 5 bases and J dropped 2 bases, with 13 bases sitting between them. CDR1 and CDR2 from the germline V gene are SGHVS and FQNEAQ.

The chain joins TRBV7-9 to TRBJ2-7; 8 nucleotides align to TRBD1. V gave up 5 bases and J gave up 3 bases; unmatched junction bases: 6. The V gene's germline CDR1 is SEHNR and CDR2 FQNEAQ (reference sequence). This CDR3 contains 14 residues. Written as DNA, the CDR3 is TGTGCCAGCAGCCCAGGGGGCGGACGCTACGAGCAGTACTTC. This encodes CASSPGGGRYEQYF. Based on the CDR3 plus reference TRBV7-9 and TRBJ2-7, the full variable domain is DTGVSQNPRHKITKRGQNVTFRCDPISEHNRLYWYRQTLGQGPEFLTYFQNEAQLEKSRLLSDRFSAERPKGSFSTLEIQRTEQGDSAMYLCASSPGGGRYEQYFGPGTRLTVT.

The chain couples TRBV7-8 to TRBJ1-5; 10 bases agree with TRBD1. The V gene end was trimmed by 2 bases and the J gene end by 3 bases; junction bases not matched to a gene: 7. Germline-derived CDR1 and CDR2 are SGHVS and FQNEAQ. The CDR3 has 17 amino acids. The CDR3 nucleotides read TGTGCCAGCAGCTTATTCGGGACAGGGGCCCCCAATCAGCCCCAGCATTTT. This codes for CASSLFGTGAPNQPQHF. The full variable domain, rest sourced from reference TRBV7-8 and TRBJ1-5, is GAGVSQSPRYKVAKRGQDVALRCDPISGHVSLFWYQQALGQGPEFLTYFQNEAQLDKSGLPSDRFFAERPEGSVSTLKIQRTQQEDSAVYLCASSLFGTGAPNQPQHFGDGTRLSIL.

The V gene is TRBV20-1, the J gene TRBJ2-1; 12 positions agree with TRBD2. The CDR3 spans 13 residues. Trimming took 4 bases from V and 10 from J; bases not matched to a gene: 5. CDR1 and CDR2 from the germline V gene are DFQATT and SNEGSKA (reference sequence). CDR3 sequence: CSATSGGVPEQFF. For the CDR3, the DNA is TGCAGTGCTACTAGCGGGGGGGTGCCAGAGCAGTTCTTC.

This sequence joins TRBV19 and TRBJ2-3; 9 positions agree with TRBD1. The germline CDR1 and CDR2 sequences are LNHDA and SQIVND (reference sequence). V lost 5 bases to trimming and J lost 3 bases; unmatched junction nucleotides: 6. The CDR3 is 15 amino acids. The CDR3 DNA reads as TGTGCCAGTAGTGGACCGGGACAGGGAACAGATACGCAGTATTTT. This sequence encodes CASSGPGQGTDTQYF.

This clonotype was counted only a few times. V gene TRBV12-5 combines with J gene TRBJ2-5; the match to TRBD1 covers 9 bases. The CDR3 runs 15 residues. Trimming took 5 bases from V and 2 from J; bases not matched to a gene: 6. From germline, CDR1 is LGHNT and CDR2 FRNRAP. CDR3 in amino acids: CASGPGQGGQETQYF. CDR3 DNA sequence: TGTGCTAGTGGTCCGGGACAGGGTGGTCAAGAGACCCAGTACTTC.

The chain employs TRBV7-6 and TRBJ2-7; 9 bases fit TRBD1. Unmatched junction bases numbered 10, after V lost 4 bases and J lost 3 bases. The CDR3 is 16 residues long. The germline CDR1 and CDR2 sequences are SGHVS and FNYEAQ. The CDR3 sequence: CASSSLRQGEGYEQYF. DNA of the CDR3: TGTGCCAGCAGCTCCTTAAGACAGGGGGAAGGCTACGAGCAGTACTTC.

This clonotype was recorded many times. The V gene is TRBV7-2, the J gene TRBJ2-6, with D possibly TRBD2 on 6 matching bases. The CDR3 runs to 18 residues. Germline loops: CDR1 SGHTA, CDR2 FQGNSA. Trimming pared 1 base from V and 4 bases from J, leaving 17 bases between. CDR3 nucleotide sequence: TGTGCCAGCAGCTTAGTCGGGGGTCCCATGTCCGGGGCCAACGTCCTGACTTTC. It codes for CASSLVGGPMSGANVLTF.

This clonotype was picked up a small number of times. V is TRBV28 and J is TRBJ1-2; D gene ambiguous. This CDR3 is 13 amino acids long. Trimming cost V 5 bases and J 10 bases, with 17 bases left between them. Germline loops: CDR1 MDHEN, CDR2 SYDVKM. Here the CDR3 reads CASSPRTTGIYTF. The CDR3 nucleotides read TGTGCCAGCAGTCCGCGGACGACGGGAATCTACACCTTC.

As regards this clonotype: Germline is not matched at one junction end, which may reflect a read error. The chain links TRBV11-2 to TRBJ2-7; D is unresolved. The CDR3 sequence is 13 residues long. The germline CDR1 and CDR2 sequences are SGHAT and FQNNGV. The CDR3 spells CASSLVSEYEQYF. CDR3 DNA sequence: TGTGCCAGCAGCTTAGTCTCAGAGTACGAGCAATACTTC.

This clonotype was counted only a few times. The V gene is TRBV6-1, the J gene TRBJ2-3; 8 bases map to TRBD2. This CDR3 contains 17 residues. V lost 4 bases to trimming and J lost 2 bases; unmatched junction nucleotides: 11. Germline V gene lookup returns CDR1 MNHNS and CDR2 SASEGT. The CDR3 protein is CASSVAGGGGFTDTQYF. As DNA, the CDR3 is TGTGCCAGCAGTGTCGCGGGAGGCGGGGGTTTCACAGATACGCAGTATTTT.

This clonotype was seen only a few times. The gene calls are TRBV20-1 and TRBJ2-7; D may match TRBD1 or TRBD2 (7 bases each). Trimming stripped 5 bases from V and 2 bases from J, with 16 bases between. The CDR3 extends over 14 amino acids. The germline V gene encodes CDR1 DFQATT and CDR2 SNEGSKA (reference sequence). CDR3 coding DNA: TGCAGTGCTCATACCCCAGGGGGGGCCTACGAGCAGTACTTC. Its translation is CSAHTPGGAYEQYF.

A few counts support this clonotype. The V gene is TRBV11-2, the J gene TRBJ2-1; TRBD2 matches at 8 bases. After removal of 5 bases from V and 3 bases from J, the junction contained 3 bases not matched to a gene. Germline loops: CDR1 SGHAT, CDR2 FQNNGV. There are 14 residues in the CDR3. CDR3: CASSRLANYNEQFF. In DNA form, the CDR3 reads TGTGCCAGCAGCCGACTAGCGAACTACAATGAGCAGTTCTTC.

This clonotype was picked up a small number of times. V and J are TRBV6-2 or TRBV6-3 and TRBJ2-1, with a tentative D call TRBD2 (5 bases). This CDR3 has 15 amino acids. V gave up 2 bases and J gave up 0 bases, with 8 bases separating them. The germline CDR1 and CDR2 sequences are MNHEY and SVGEGT. The CDR3 sequence: CASSYERNSYNEQFF. In DNA, the CDR3 is TGTGCCAGCAGTTACGAGCGGAACTCCTACAATGAGCAGTTCTTC.

This clonotype was observed a handful of times. V gene TRBV7-9 combines with J gene TRBJ1-5; 8 bases line up with TRBD1. The CDR3 runs to 17 residues. Trimming removed 6 bases from V and 5 bases from J; junction bases left unmatched: 15. Germline CDR1 SEHNR, CDR2 FQNEAQ (reference sequence). CDR3 sequence reads: CASSSHPDRGEDQPQHF. The CDR3, as DNA: TGTGCCAGCAGTTCCCACCCAGACAGGGGAGAGGATCAGCCCCAGCATTTT.

This clonotype showed up many times. This rearrangement joins TRBV7-6 to TRBJ2-7; no reliable D call. Germline CDR1 is SGHVS and CDR2 is FNYEAQ. The length of the CDR3 is 17 residues. The V end lost 4 bases, the J end lost 4 bases, and 23 bases lay between the germline ends. The DNA for the CDR3 is TGTGCCAGCAGCTCCAACTCTCGGGCCCAATCTCCATACGAGCAGTACTTC. Its translation is CASSSNSRAQSPYEQYF.

The CDR3 DNA reads TGTGCCAGTAGGCAGAAGCCGTCGGGGCTGAACACTGAAGCTTTCTTT. Its protein is CASRQKPSGLNTEAFF. The V and J genes are TRBV19 and TRBJ1-1, with a tentative D call TRBD1 (5 bases). CDR1 and CDR2 (germline): LNHDA, SQIVND (reference sequence). V dropped 6 bases and J dropped 0 bases, with 17 bases sitting between them. This CDR3 region has 16 residues.

The chain uses TRBV20-1 and TRBJ2-1; D gene uncertain. The CDR3 is 14 residues long. The V end lost 6 bases, the J end lost 0 bases, and 12 bases lay between the germline ends. Germline loops: CDR1 DFQATT, CDR2 SNEGSKA (reference sequence). The CDR3 DNA reads as TGCAGTGCCCAGAGTCGAAGCTCCTACAATGAGCAGTTCTTC. Translating gives CSAQSRSSYNEQFF.

The chain links TRBV20-1 to TRBJ2-7; no clear D. The CDR3 is made up of 14 amino acids. Germline V gene data show CDR1 as DFQATT and CDR2 as SNEGSKA (reference sequence). Trimming cost V 0 bases and J 2 bases, with 11 bases left between them. The CDR3 protein is CSARDRRLAYEQYF. Written as DNA, the CDR3 is TGCAGTGCTAGAGACAGGAGATTAGCCTACGAGCAGTACTTC.

The chain carries TRBV12-3 or TRBV12-4 and TRBJ2-1; no definite D call. This CDR3 is 13 amino acids long. Deletions cut 2 bases from V and 10 bases from J, with 12 bases between. CDR3 DNA sequence: TGTGCCAGCAGTTTACGTCGGCTTGGGGAGCAGTTCTTC. Translation: CASSLRRLGEQFF.